This T cell receptor (beta chain) is drawn from a study of cytomegalovirus exposure and HLA in healthy donors. V lost 4 bases and J lost 5; bases outside the gene matches: 4. The CDR3 extends over 15 amino acids. CDR1 is MGHDK, CDR2 SYGVNS, per germline. PCR amplification relied on 60 Vbeta primers (plus 13 Jbeta primers). Method: immunoSEQ multiplex PCR; TCRdb's copy keeps in-frame clones and lacks some. The data contain 95,000 to 110,000 clones, 78% of them singletons. Sequenced material: PBMCs. This clonotype was sampled from a woman between 40 and 55 years old in good health and CMV-seronegative. The V and J genes are TRBV25-1 and TRBJ2-7; 14 bases line up with TRBD2. The CDR3 nucleotides read TGTGCCAGCAGTGCGGGACTAGCGGGAGTCAACGAGCAGTACTTC. Its protein is CASSAGLAGVNEQYF.